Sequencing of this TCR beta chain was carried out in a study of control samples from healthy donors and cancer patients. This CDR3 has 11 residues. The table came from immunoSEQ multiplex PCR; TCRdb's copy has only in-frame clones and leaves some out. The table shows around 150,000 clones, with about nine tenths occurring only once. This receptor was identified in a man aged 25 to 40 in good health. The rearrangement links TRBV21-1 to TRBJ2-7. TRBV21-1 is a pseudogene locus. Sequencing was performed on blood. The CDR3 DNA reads TGTGCCAGCAGCATGGGGTACGAGCAGTACTTC. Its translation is CASSMGYEQYF.